The next 18 T cell receptor beta chains were all read from a single sample in a study of cytomegalovirus exposure and HLA in healthy donors. PCR primers comprised 60 Vbeta and 13 Jbeta primers. Profiled with immunoSEQ multiplex PCR; TCRdb holds only in-frame clones, not every one. The repertoire includes some 160,000 clones, 84% of them detected once, and approximately 6.5% sits in the top ten. The sequencing sample was made of PBMCs. Receptors originate from a man aged 50 to 60 in good health and CMV-seropositive.

V is TRBV9 and J is TRBJ2-1; 8 positions match TRBD1. Germline loops: CDR1 SGDLS, CDR2 YYNGEE. After removal of 5 bases from V and 5 bases from J, the junction contained 12 bases not matched to a gene. The CDR3 consists of 16 residues. CDR3 DNA: TGTGCCAGCAGTGGACAGGGACCCCGAGTGGACAATGAGCAGTTCTTC. As protein: CASSGQGPRVDNEQFF.

V usage is TRBV10-2 and J usage is TRBJ1-4; D remains unclear. This CDR3 is 16 amino acids long. Trimming took 8 bases from V and 6 from J, leaving 22 bases between them. Germline-derived CDR1 and CDR2 are WSHSY and SAAADI. The CDR3 sequence: CASRSGTVDRHEKLFF. CDR3 DNA: TGCGCCAGCCGGTCAGGAACGGTAGATAGGCATGAAAAACTGTTTTTT.

This clone has more than one count but fewer than ten. The genes are TRBV5-1 and TRBJ2-1; no clear D. With 2 bases removed from V and 8 bases from J, the gap between germline ends came to 14 bases. Germline values: CDR1 SGHRS, CDR2 YFSETQ. The CDR3 loop spans 14 amino acids. Written as DNA, the CDR3 is TGCGCCAGCAGCTTACCCGACTCCCTGGATGAGCAGTTCTTC. It is translated as CASSLPDSLDEQFF.

The chain couples TRBV15 to TRBJ2-4; TRBD1 matches at 7 bases. With 2 bases clipped from V and 3 bases from J, the junction kept 7 bases outside the gene matches. Germline CDR1 reads LNHNV; CDR2 reads YYDKDF (reference sequence). This CDR3 has 16 residues. CDR3 sequence reads: CATSRQDRVDKNIQYF. CDR3 DNA sequence: TGTGCCACCAGCAGACAAGACAGGGTGGACAAAAACATTCAGTACTTC. Together with reference TRBV15 and TRBJ2-4, the CDR3 gives the full variable domain: DAMVIQNPRYQVTQFGKPVTLSCSQTLNHNVMYWYQQKSSQAPKLLFHYYDKDFNNEADTPDNFQSRRPNTSFCFLDIRSPGLGDTAMYLCATSRQDRVDKNIQYFGAGTRLSVL.

The chain recombines TRBV2 with TRBJ1-2; the match to TRBD1 covers 9 bases. J was trimmed by 8 bases and V by 5 bases; bases with no gene match: 6. The CDR3 consists of 13 residues. Germline values: CDR1 SNHLY, CDR2 FYNNEI. The CDR3 region is CASSPGQGNGYTF. For the CDR3, the DNA is TGTGCCAGCAGTCCGGGACAGGGTAACGGCTACACCTTC.

This clone was seen just once. The rearrangement joins TRBV19 to TRBJ2-2; tentatively, D is TRBD1 (7 bases). Germline V lookup: CDR1 LNHDA, CDR2 SQIVND (reference sequence). Trimming left V 0 bases short and J 7 bases short, with 9 bases between. The CDR3 loop spans 14 amino acids. CDR3 nucleotides: TGTGCCAGTAGTATAGACAGGGGGGTCGGGGAGCTGTTTTTT. Protein product: CASSIDRGVGELFF.

V is TRBV6-1 and J is TRBJ2-2, with D unresolved. Germline V gene sequence: CDR1 MNHNS, CDR2 SASEGT. The CDR3 has 17 residues. V lost 3 bases, J lost 1 base, and 15 bases lay in between. CDR3 protein: CASSDYRTDLNTGELFF. In DNA, the CDR3 is TGTGCCAGCAGTGATTACCGAACCGACTTGAACACCGGGGAGCTGTTTTTT.

The J gene is TRBJ2-2, the V gene TRBV6-1; TRBD2 matches at 11 bases. Germline CDR1 reads MNHNS; CDR2 reads SASEGT. J was trimmed by 5 bases and V by 5 bases; bases with no gene match: 4. The CDR3 is made up of 15 amino acids. The CDR3 DNA sequence: TGTGCCAGCAGTTTAGCGGGGGGGCCGACCGGGGAGCTGTTTTTT. It specifies CASSLAGGPTGELFF.

The chain combines TRBV6-5 with TRBJ1-4; 9 positions agree with TRBD1. This CDR3 spans 15 amino acids. The germline CDR1 and CDR2 sequences are MNHEY and SVGAGI. With V trimmed by 4 bases and J by 8 bases, 8 bases remained unmatched. Written as DNA, the CDR3 is TGTGCCAGCAGTTCCGTGGGACAGGGCGGCGAAAAACTGTTTTTT. Residues: CASSSVGQGGEKLFF.

This chain joins TRBV28 and TRBJ1-2; D might be TRBD1 (5 bases). The V and J ends lost 6 bases and 2 bases respectively, with 13 bases between them. Germline V lookup: CDR1 MDHEN, CDR2 SYDVKM. The CDR3 loop spans 14 amino acids. CDR3 residues: CASSPGLINYGYTF. The CDR3 nucleotides are TGTGCCAGCAGCCCGGGACTCATAAACTATGGCTACACCTTC.

In its sample, this clone was seen a few times. The chain couples TRBV13 to TRBJ2-1; TRBD2 matches 7 bases. Germline V gene data show CDR1 as PRHDT and CDR2 as FYEKMQ (reference sequence). V was clipped by 5 bases and J by 5 bases; unmatched bases: 12. CDR3 length: 16 amino acids. CDR3 in DNA: TGTGCCAGCAGCCTCGGCTGGGGGGGATCCGACAATGAGCAGTTCTTC. Its protein product is CASSLGWGGSDNEQFF.

The gene calls are TRBV21-1 and TRBJ1-5. TRBV21-1 is a pseudogene. This CDR3 spans 13 amino acids. CDR3 protein: CASSREIDQPQHF. The CDR3 DNA follows: TGTGCCAGCAGCAGGGAGATAGATCAGCCCCAGCATTTT.

This clone is a singleton in its sample. The V gene is TRBV9, the J gene TRBJ1-1; D remains ambiguous. V was clipped by 3 bases and J by 0 bases, with 9 bases between them. This CDR3 region has 14 residues. The germline gives CDR1 SGDLS, CDR2 YYNGEE. CDR3 residues: CASSETQMNTEAFF. The DNA of the CDR3 is TGTGCCAGCAGCGAGACACAGATGAACACTGAAGCTTTCTTT.

This chain connects TRBV5-1 to TRBJ2-3; the D is unclear. CDR3 length equals 12 residues. Germline-derived CDR1 and CDR2 are SGHRS and YFSETQ. The V end lost 4 bases, the J end lost 2 bases, and 5 bases lay between the germline ends. For the CDR3, the DNA is TGCGCCAGCAGCCAAAACACAGATACGCAGTATTTT. This codes for CASSQNTDTQYF.

Comment on this clone: In the same sample, other DNA sequences code for this CDR3. V gene TRBV5-6 combines with J gene TRBJ2-5; a weak D match, TRBD1 (6 bases). V was clipped by 4 bases and J by 4 bases, with 20 bases between them. The CDR3 has 16 residues. From germline, CDR1 is SGHDT and CDR2 YYEEEE. The CDR3: CASSPRGHTRRETQYF. CDR3 coding DNA: TGTGCCAGCAGCCCTAGGGGACACACAAGGAGAGAGACCCAGTACTTC.

The chain is built from TRBV9 and TRBJ1-2; D gene ambiguous. Germline lookup yields CDR1 SGDLS and CDR2 YYNGEE. Trimming left V 3 bases short and J 8 bases short, with 14 bases between. The CDR3 totals 13 residues. CDR3 sequence (DNA): TGTGCCAGCAGCGCACGGCTGACGGGAGGCTACACCTTC. It specifies CASSARLTGGYTF. Looking up the rest from reference TRBV9 and TRBJ1-2 gives the full variable domain: DSGVTQTPKHLITATGQRVTLRCSPRSGDLSVYWYQQSLDQGLQFLIQYYNGEERAKGNILERFSAQQFPDLHSELNLSSLELGDSALYFCASSARLTGGYTFGSGTRLTVV.

V is TRBV6-5 and J is TRBJ2-4, with D perhaps TRBD1 (6 bases). The germline gives CDR1 MNHEY, CDR2 SVGAGI. The CDR3 has 15 residues. Trimming took 4 bases from V and 0 from J, leaving 10 bases between them. Here the CDR3 DNA reads TGTGCCAGCAGTTGGGGGCCTGGAGCCAAAAACATTCAGTACTTC. This translates into CASSWGPGAKNIQYF.

V is TRBV7-6 and J is TRBJ2-6; TRBD1 matches at 10 bases. CDR3 length equals 20 residues. J gave up 1 base and V 5 bases, and 14 bases lay outside the gene matches. Germline V lookup: CDR1 SGHVS, CDR2 FNYEAQ. CDR3 amino acids: CASSPSPPTGGLSGANVLTF. The CDR3 DNA sequence: TGTGCCAGCAGCCCAAGCCCTCCGACAGGGGGCTTGTCTGGGGCCAACGTCCTGACTTTC.